Each of the 26 T cell receptor beta chains below was sequenced from the same sample in a study of cytomegalovirus exposure and HLA in healthy donors. The study ran its PCR with 60 Vbeta and 13 Jbeta primers. Only in-frame clones appear in the TCRdb table, and some are missing; sequencing was by immunoSEQ multiplex PCR. The listing records roughly 34,000 clones. Sequencing used PBMCs. Source of these receptors: a woman aged 40 to 50 in good health and CMV-seropositive.

This chain joins TRBV27 and TRBJ2-1, with D possibly being TRBD2 (5 bases). Looked up from germline, CDR1 is MNHEY and CDR2 is SMNVEV (reference sequence). The germline V and J ends were trimmed by 6 bases and 2 bases, with 8 bases remaining between them. This CDR3 is 13 amino acids long. The chain's CDR3 is CASSPRAYNEQFF. CDR3 in DNA: TGTGCCAGCAGCCCGCGGGCCTACAATGAGCAGTTCTTC.

Comment on this clone: The sample carries other DNA sequences with the same CDR3. The chain carries TRBV27 and TRBJ2-7; 10 positions match TRBD2. With 4 bases clipped from V and 2 bases from J, the junction kept 5 bases outside the gene matches. In germline, CDR1 is MNHEY, CDR2 SMNVEV (reference sequence). The CDR3 is made up of 15 amino acids. This CDR3 is CASSSSGRAAYEQYF. DNA of the CDR3: TGTGCCAGCAGTTCCAGCGGGAGGGCCGCCTACGAGCAGTACTTC.

This chain links TRBV2 with TRBJ2-1; D might be TRBD2 (6 bases). The CDR3 extends over 15 amino acids. Germline V gene lookup returns CDR1 SNHLY and CDR2 FYNNEI. V lost 3 bases and J lost 1, with 10 bases in between. The CDR3 sequence is CASSESGFSYNEQFF. CDR3 coding DNA: TGTGCCAGCAGTGAGAGCGGGTTTTCCTACAATGAGCAGTTCTTC.

This chain connects TRBV10-1 to TRBJ1-1, with a tentative D call TRBD1 (6 bases). Germline CDR1 reads WNHNN; CDR2 reads SYGVQD (reference sequence). This CDR3 comprises 15 residues. V was trimmed by 9 bases and J by 0 bases, leaving 17 bases between them. CDR3 coding DNA: TGCGCCAGACCCCTATATGGGGGCATGAACACTGAAGCTTTCTTT. This sequence encodes CARPLYGGMNTEAFF.

The V and J genes are TRBV19 and TRBJ2-7, with 7 bases aligning to TRBD2. The CDR3 length is 14 residues. Germline V gene sequence: CDR1 LNHDA, CDR2 SQIVND (reference sequence). V gave up 1 base and J gave up 3 bases; unmatched junction bases: 3. The CDR3 bases are TGTGCCAGTAGTATAGCGGGGGAGGGCTACGAGCAGTACTTC. Residues: CASSIAGEGYEQYF.

The chain employs TRBV10-3 and TRBJ2-3; 9 bases align to TRBD2. V shed 5 bases and J 2 bases; nucleotides not matched to a gene: 2. CDR1 and CDR2 from the germline V gene are ENHRY and SYGVKD. The CDR3 sequence is 14 residues long. CDR3 region: CAISRGRDTDTQYF. The CDR3 DNA reads as TGTGCCATCAGTCGCGGGAGGGACACAGATACGCAGTATTTT.

This sequence joins TRBV29-1 and TRBJ2-1; D unresolved. Per the germline V gene, CDR1 is SQVTM and CDR2 is ANQGSEA. V lost 2 bases and J 5 bases, leaving 10 bases between the germline ends. This CDR3 has 13 residues. This chain's CDR3 is CSVERYADNEQFF. For the CDR3, the DNA is TGCAGCGTTGAACGCTATGCCGACAATGAGCAGTTCTTC.

The chain uses TRBV28 and TRBJ1-2, with a tentative D call TRBD1 (5 bases). CDR1 is MDHEN and CDR2 is SYDVKM in the germline V gene. Trimming shortened V by 2 bases and J by 8 bases, and 15 bases separated the two germline ends. The CDR3 is 14 residues long. In nucleotides, the CDR3 is TGTGCCAGCAGTTTAAACCCCGGGACTAGGGGCTACACCTTC. This translates into CASSLNPGTRGYTF.

CDR3 amino acids: CASSVGLGGHLNTEAFF. The CDR3 region has the DNA TGTGCCAGCAGCGTAGGTTTAGGGGGCCACTTGAACACTGAAGCTTTCTTT. The chain links TRBV9 to TRBJ1-1; the match to TRBD1 covers 7 bases. The CDR3 sequence is 17 residues long. The junction had 8 bases not matched to a gene; V was cut back by 0 bases and J by 0 bases. Germline CDR1 SGDLS, CDR2 YYNGEE.

V and J are TRBV9 and TRBJ2-5, with D perhaps matching TRBD2 (6 bases). This CDR3 has 18 residues. CDR1 SGDLS and CDR2 YYNGEE come from the germline V gene. V was clipped by 0 bases and J by 1 base, with 19 bases between them. DNA of the CDR3: TGTGCCAGCAGCGTAGGGGCGGGGCTTACAGCCTTCCAAGAGACCCAGTACTTC. It yields the protein CASSVGAGLTAFQETQYF. Combining the CDR3 with reference TRBV9 and TRBJ2-5 gives the whole variable domain DSGVTQTPKHLITATGQRVTLRCSPRSGDLSVYWYQQSLDQGLQFLIQYYNGEERAKGNILERFSAQQFPDLHSELNLSSLELGDSALYFCASSVGAGLTAFQETQYFGPGTRLLVL.

This chain links TRBV4-1 with TRBJ2-7, with 9 bases identical to TRBD1. Trimming at V came to 4 bases and at J to 2 bases, leaving 3 bases not matched to a gene. The CDR3 sequence is 14 residues long. Germline CDR1 MGHRA, CDR2 YSYEKL. The CDR3: CASSLRDRAYEQYF. The CDR3 region has the DNA TGCGCCAGCAGCCTCCGGGACAGGGCCTACGAGCAGTACTTC.

The gene calls are TRBV5-1 and TRBJ2-3; the match to TRBD2 covers 13 bases. The germline V gene encodes CDR1 SGHRS and CDR2 YFSETQ. This CDR3 spans 18 amino acids. Trimming removed 4 bases from V and 0 bases from J; junction bases left unmatched: 8. For the CDR3, the DNA is TGCGCCAGCAGCACGGGACTAGCGGGACCTACTAGCACAGATACGCAGTATTTT. Its translation is CASSTGLAGPTSTDTQYF.

The V and J genes are TRBV5-6 and TRBJ2-1, with 11 nucleotides matching TRBD2. Germline values: CDR1 SGHDT, CDR2 YYEEEE. The CDR3 length is 15 residues. V dropped 0 bases and J dropped 7; count of bases not matched to a gene: 3. The CDR3 region is CASSLGLAGGNEQFF. Here the CDR3 DNA reads TGTGCCAGCAGCTTGGGTCTAGCGGGAGGAAATGAGCAGTTCTTC.

The chain recombines TRBV30 with TRBJ2-1, with 12 bases matching TRBD2. Germline loops: CDR1 GTSNPN, CDR2 SVGIG (reference sequence). J was trimmed by 6 bases and V by 3 bases; bases with no gene match: 3. CDR3 length equals 14 residues. The DNA of the CDR3 is TGTGCCTGGAGCGTGGGACTAGCGGGCAATGAGCAGTTCTTC. This codes for CAWSVGLAGNEQFF.

V gene TRBV5-1 combines with J gene TRBJ1-2; tentative D call: TRBD1 (6 bases). Trimming shortened V by 0 bases and J by 2 bases, and 8 bases separated the two germline ends. From germline, CDR1 is SGHRS and CDR2 YFSETQ. The CDR3 runs to 14 residues. CDR3 amino acids: CASSLGDRNYGYTF. CDR3 bases: TGCGCCAGCAGCTTGGGAGACAGGAACTATGGCTACACCTTC.

The chain links TRBV10-1 to TRBJ2-7; 9 positions match TRBD1. The CDR3 is 14 amino acids. J lost 1 base, V lost 4 bases, and 2 bases had no gene match. The germline V gene has CDR1 WNHNN and CDR2 SYGVQD (reference sequence). The CDR3: CASSVDRGSYEQYF. CDR3 sequence (DNA): TGCGCCAGCAGTGTGGACAGGGGATCCTACGAGCAGTACTTC.

The chain joins TRBV29-1 to TRBJ1-2; a possible D gene is TRBD1 (5 bases). This CDR3 has 16 residues. Germline V lookup: CDR1 SQVTM, CDR2 ANQGSEA. Trimming cost V 1 base and J 3 bases, with 18 bases left between them. The CDR3: CSVEAVGRPGDYGYTF. For the CDR3, the DNA is TGCAGCGTTGAAGCAGTGGGGCGTCCGGGCGACTATGGCTACACCTTC.

The J gene is TRBJ2-1, the V gene TRBV6-1; 9 bases align to TRBD1. This CDR3 is built from 15 residues. The junction had 3 bases not matched to a gene; V was cut back by 2 bases and J by 4 bases. Looked up from germline, CDR1 is MNHNS and CDR2 is SASEGT. CDR3 DNA sequence: TGTGCCAGCAGTGAAAAGGACAGGGGATACAATGAGCAGTTCTTC. It codes for CASSEKDRGYNEQFF.

The J gene is TRBJ1-2, the V gene TRBV6-5; D not resolved. This CDR3 is 15 amino acids long. V was clipped by 4 bases and J by 4 bases, with 16 bases between them. The germline CDR1 and CDR2 sequences are MNHEY and SVGAGI. The CDR3 nucleotides are TGTGCCAGCAGTTCCACCCAGTGGGCGACCTATGGCTACACCTTC. Protein sequence: CASSSTQWATYGYTF.

This chain connects TRBV7-9 to TRBJ2-5; TRBD2 might be the D (6 bases). The CDR3 runs 13 residues. Germline CDR1 is SEHNR and CDR2 is FQNEAQ (reference sequence). Trimming pared 1 base from V and 6 bases from J, leaving 9 bases between. The CDR3 nucleotides read TGTGCCAGCAGCTTAGACGGGGGACAGACCCAGTACTTC. Its translation: CASSLDGGQTQYF.

On this clone: The germline gene is not matched at one end of the junction; a read error may be the cause. The rearrangement joins TRBV25-1 to TRBJ1-6; D not resolved. The CDR3 is made up of 14 amino acids. CDR1 and CDR2 (germline): MGHDK, SYGVNS. CDR3 region: CASRVSSYNSPLHF. The CDR3 region has the DNA TGTGCCAGCAGAGTAAGCTCCTATAATTCACCCCTACACTTT.

This clone is called medium-sized (0.01 to 0.1%) based on its frequency. V usage is TRBV10-3 and J usage is TRBJ2-2; D is possibly TRBD2 (5 bases). The V gene lost 8 bases and the J gene lost 10 bases, with 11 bases spanning the gap. This CDR3 has 11 residues. The germline CDR1 and CDR2 sequences are ENHRY and SYGVKD. The DNA of the CDR3 is TGTGCCATCTCGGGGAGAGAGGAGCTGTTTTTT. Protein sequence: CAISGREELFF.

The chain combines TRBV6-1 with TRBJ2-7; maybe TRBD1 (6 bases). The CDR3 runs to 13 residues. The V gene's germline CDR1 is MNHNS and CDR2 SASEGT. V was trimmed by 3 bases and J by 7 bases, leaving 13 bases between them. CDR3: CASSEQGTGEQYF. The DNA for the CDR3 is TGTGCCAGCAGTGAGCAGGGGACGGGTGAGCAGTACTTC.

J is TRBJ2-3 and V is TRBV25-1; 7 nucleotides align to TRBD1. The CDR3 loop spans 14 amino acids. The V gene end was trimmed by 6 bases and the J gene end by 2 bases; junction bases not matched to a gene: 5. Germline V gene data show CDR1 as MGHDK and CDR2 as SYGVNS. The CDR3 nucleotides are TGTGCCAGCAGCCCGGGACAGTACACAGATACGCAGTATTTT. As protein: CASSPGQYTDTQYF.

This chain joins TRBV4-1 and TRBJ2-1; D unclear. CDR1 and CDR2 from the germline V gene are MGHRA and YSYEKL. The CDR3 is 15 residues long. The V and J ends lost 0 bases and 3 bases respectively, with 9 bases between them. In nucleotides, the CDR3 is TGCGCCAGCAGCCAAGATTCCTCAGTCTACAATGAGCAGTTCTTC. This encodes CASSQDSSVYNEQFF.

This chain uses TRBV5-8 with TRBJ2-6, with D maybe TRBD1 (6 bases). CDR1 and CDR2 (germline): SGHTS, YDEGEE. Trimming removed 0 bases at V and 0 bases at J, with 16 bases between. The CDR3 is made up of 19 amino acids. CDR3 coding DNA: TGTGCCAGCAGCTTGGGGGTACAGGGTACCCTCTCTGGGGCCAACGTCCTGACTTTC. It specifies CASSLGVQGTLSGANVLTF.